The 14 T cell receptor beta chains in this list originate from one sample, sequenced in a study of blood T cell repertoires in COVID-19. Data came from immunoSEQ multiplex PCR; TCRdb stores just in-frame clones and leaves some out. The sample has about 150,000 clones, roughly 78% seen once. The sample consisted of peripheral blood. These receptors originate from a human donor with acute or convalescent COVID-19. The donor label of this sample is uncertain.

The chain joins TRBV15 to TRBJ1-5, with 9 bases that match TRBD1. The CDR3 totals 14 residues. With V trimmed by 1 base and J by 5 bases, 0 bases remained unmatched. Looked up from germline, CDR1 is LNHNV and CDR2 is YYDKDF (reference sequence). The CDR3 reads CATSRGQGDQPQHF. In nucleotides, the CDR3 is TGTGCCACCAGCAGAGGACAGGGGGATCAGCCCCAGCATTTT.

With regard to this clone: The same CDR3 can be traced to other DNA sequences in this sample. The J gene is TRBJ1-3, the V gene TRBV15; the D is unclear. The CDR3 length is 11 residues. The germline V and J ends were trimmed by 10 bases and 1 base, with 5 bases remaining between them. Germline CDR1 reads LNHNV; CDR2 reads YYDKDF (reference sequence). DNA for the CDR3: TGTGCCATCCTATCTGGAAACACCATATATTTT. Residues: CAILSGNTIYF.

The gene calls are TRBV4-1 and TRBJ1-1, with D possibly being TRBD1 (5 bases). The V gene's germline CDR1 is MGHRA and CDR2 YSYEKL. The CDR3 runs 17 residues. Trimming removed 4 bases at V and 4 bases at J, with 22 bases between. The CDR3 DNA sequence: TGCGCCAGCAGCCGGGCTTACACGGGACGGGGAGGCACTGAAGCTTTCTTT. This translates into CASSRAYTGRGGTEAFF.

This clone has only a few counts. This chain joins TRBV29-1 and TRBJ1-1; tentatively, D is TRBD1 (6 bases). Per germline, CDR1 SQVTM and CDR2 ANQGSEA. The length of the CDR3 is 13 residues. The V and J ends lost 6 bases and 7 bases respectively, with 18 bases between them. CDR3 sequence: CSVLISDRFEAFF. CDR3 coding DNA: TGCAGCGTGCTCATAAGTGACAGGTTTGAAGCTTTCTTT.

The rearrangement links TRBV2 to TRBJ1-1; the D is unclear. Trimming shortened V by 9 bases and J by 5 bases, and 10 bases separated the two germline ends. Germline-derived CDR1 and CDR2 are SNHLY and FYNNEI. CDR3 length: 11 amino acids. The CDR3 DNA reads TGTGCCAGTACCGAGAGGACTGAAGCTTTCTTT. Protein product: CASTERTEAFF.

The CDR3: CASSSGDRVYGYTF. The DNA for the CDR3 is TGTGCCAGCTCGAGTGGGGACAGGGTATATGGCTACACCTTC. This rearrangement joins TRBV7-9 to TRBJ1-2; the match to TRBD1 covers 9 bases. The V gene's germline CDR1 is SEHNR and CDR2 FQNEAQ (reference sequence). This CDR3 has 14 amino acids. J was trimmed by 5 bases and V by 8 bases; bases with no gene match: 9.

The chain couples TRBV30 to TRBJ2-7; maybe TRBD2 (6 bases). Trimming left V 2 bases short and J 1 base short, with 9 bases between. Germline assignment: CDR1 GTSNPN and CDR2 SVGIG (reference sequence). The CDR3 consists of 13 residues. CDR3 region: CAWSPGGSYEQYF. The DNA for the CDR3 is TGTGCCTGGAGTCCCGGGGGTTCCTACGAGCAGTACTTC.

The sample holds a few counts of this clone. This CDR3 is CASSANPGANTEAFF. The CDR3 DNA is TGTGCCAGCAGCGCAAACCCGGGAGCCAACACTGAAGCTTTCTTT. The V call is TRBV7-3, the J call TRBJ1-1; D ambiguous. The V end lost 5 bases, the J end lost 2 bases, and 15 bases lay between the germline ends. Germline CDR1 and CDR2: SGHTA and FQGTGA. The CDR3 covers 15 residues.

This clone was detected a few times. V usage is TRBV2 and J usage is TRBJ1-2; tentatively, D is TRBD1 (5 bases). V lost 4 bases to trimming and J lost 4 bases, with 16 bases between them. The CDR3 contains 15 residues. CDR1 is SNHLY and CDR2 is FYNNEI in the germline V gene. The CDR3 DNA reads as TGTGCCAGCAGTGCCGGGGACTGGGGAGTCTATGGCTACACCTTC. It translates to CASSAGDWGVYGYTF.

This chain joins TRBV19 and TRBJ1-1, with 7 bases matching TRBD1. V gave up 5 bases and J gave up 2 bases; unmatched junction bases: 5. Germline CDR1 reads LNHDA; CDR2 reads SQIVND (reference sequence). The CDR3 totals 14 residues. The CDR3: CASSLRGYNTEAFF. The DNA for the CDR3 is TGTGCCAGTAGTCTCAGGGGGTACAACACTGAAGCTTTCTTT.

Here the CDR3 reads CASRPTGQLNYGYTF. The CDR3, as DNA: TGTGCCAGCAGGCCAACCGGACAACTTAACTATGGCTACACCTTC. The chain joins TRBV27 to TRBJ1-2; tentative D call: TRBD1 (5 bases). The germline V and J ends were trimmed by 6 bases and 1 base, with 15 bases remaining between them. CDR3 length: 15 residues. Germline-derived CDR1 and CDR2 are MNHEY and SMNVEV (reference sequence).

The chain is built from TRBV2 and TRBJ2-1; 15 nucleotides line up with TRBD2. CDR1 is SNHLY, CDR2 FYNNEI, per germline. The V and J ends lost 7 bases and 6 bases, in that order; junction bases with no gene match: 4. This CDR3 is 15 amino acids long. This CDR3 reads CASKRTSGGVNEQFF. The CDR3 region has the DNA TGTGCCAGCAAAAGGACTAGCGGGGGGGTCAATGAGCAGTTCTTC.

The gene calls are TRBV2 and TRBJ1-1, with D unresolved. The germline V gene encodes CDR1 SNHLY and CDR2 FYNNEI. V was shortened by 4 bases and J by 5 bases, with 14 bases between the two germline ends. The CDR3 totals 14 residues. This CDR3 is CASSGIVGGTEAFF. The CDR3 DNA sequence: TGTGCCAGCAGTGGTATCGTCGGAGGAACTGAAGCTTTCTTT.

The V gene is TRBV6-2 or TRBV6-3, the J gene TRBJ2-7, with TRBD2 matching 8 bases. CDR1 is MNHEY, CDR2 SVGEGT, per germline. The CDR3 spans 14 residues. Germline trimming cut 0 bases from V and 4 bases from J; bases unmatched to any gene: 2. In DNA, the CDR3 is TGTGCCAGCAGTTACTCCCAGCGGGGGTACGAGCAGTACTTC. Amino acids: CASSYSQRGYEQYF.